These 14 T cell receptor beta chains share one sample of origin, sequenced in a study of cytomegalovirus exposure and HLA in healthy donors (dated by TCRdb to about 2017). The library relied on the immunoSEQ multiplex PCR assay. For the multiplex PCR, a mixture combining 60 forward primers for TCR Vbeta segments and 13 reverse primers for TCR Jbeta segments was used. The table comes from immuneACCESS by way of TCRdb, which keeps in-frame sequences with V and J called. Part of the clones is missing from these tables; in studies checked, under half for an unresolved V gene and the rest for unknown reasons. Across this sample there are 95,000 to 100,000 clones, with 77% seen only once. The ten largest clonotypes hold roughly 7.1% of the sample. The sample taken for sequencing was PBMCs. The receptors were gathered from a female donor in good health and CMV-seronegative.

The J gene is TRBJ2-6, the V gene TRBV2, with TRBD1 matching over 9 bases. V lost 7 bases to trimming and J lost 1 base; unmatched junction nucleotides: 14. The CDR3 extends over 19 amino acids. Germline-derived CDR1 and CDR2 are SNHLY and FYNNEI. The CDR3 here is CASTPGQGIVSSGANVLTF. CDR3 DNA sequence: TGTGCCAGCACCCCGGGACAGGGTATCGTGTCGTCTGGGGCCAACGTCCTGACTTTC. Using reference TRBV2 and TRBJ2-6 for the parts outside the CDR3, the full variable domain is EPEVTQTPSHQVTQMGQEVILRCVPISNHLYFYWYRQILGQKVEFLVSFYNNEISEKSEIFDDQFSVERPDGSNFTLKIRSTKLEDSAMYFCASTPGQGIVSSGANVLTFGAGSRLTVL.

The rearrangement uses TRBV6-1 and TRBJ2-2, with 9 bases that match TRBD2. This CDR3 is built from 15 residues. Germline V gene lookup returns CDR1 MNHNS and CDR2 SASEGT. With 6 bases clipped from V and 8 bases from J, the junction kept 10 bases outside the gene matches. The DNA of the CDR3 is TGTGCCAGCAGCGTACTAATAGCGGGGGTGGGGGAGCTGTTTTTT. Translated, it gives CASSVLIAGVGELFF.

This clone was seen only once. The chain has TRBV5-1 and TRBJ1-1; weak D call: TRBD1 (6 bases). CDR1 and CDR2 (germline): SGHRS, YFSETQ. The CDR3 is 15 amino acids. V lost 4 bases and J lost 5, with 18 bases in between. CDR3 in DNA: TGCGCCAGCAGCCCGGGGGGGGCTAGGGGAACTGAAGCTTTCTTT. Residues: CASSPGGARGTEAFF. Based on the CDR3 plus reference TRBV5-1 and TRBJ1-1, the full variable domain is KAGVTQTPRYLIKTRGQQVTLSCSPISGHRSVSWYQQTPGQGLQFLFEYFSETQRNKGNFPGRFSGRQFSNSRSEMNVSTLELGDSALYLCASSPGGARGTEAFFGQGTRLTVV.

The chain carries TRBV5-4 and TRBJ1-6; D not certain. V lost 4 bases and J lost 7, with 18 bases in between. CDR3 length equals 16 residues. Germline CDR1 is SGHNT and CDR2 is YYREEE (reference sequence). CDR3 sequence: CASSLGLNSANSPLHF. The DNA of the CDR3 is TGTGCCAGCAGCCTGGGGTTAAACAGTGCAAATTCACCCCTCCACTTT. The full variable domain, in which reference TRBV5-4 and TRBJ1-6 provide the parts outside the CDR3, is ETGVTQSPTHLIKTRGQQVTLRCSSQSGHNTVSWYQQALGQGPQFIFQYYREEENGRGNFPPRFSGLQFPNYSSELNVNALELDDSALYLCASSLGLNSANSPLHFGNGTRLTVT.

The V call is TRBV19, the J call TRBJ2-7, with 8 bases fitting TRBD1. The length of the CDR3 is 15 residues. V trimming: 5 bases; J trimming: 0 bases; junction bases outside the gene matches: 6. Germline lookup yields CDR1 LNHDA and CDR2 SQIVND (reference sequence). CDR3 DNA sequence: TGTGCCAGTAGTGAGAGGACAGGGAGCTCCTACGAGCAGTACTTC. It is translated as CASSERTGSSYEQYF.

The J gene is TRBJ1-6, the V gene TRBV5-1; D call uncertain. Trimming left V 0 bases short and J 5 bases short, with 9 bases between. The CDR3 contains 15 residues. The germline gives CDR1 SGHRS, CDR2 YFSETQ. This CDR3 is CASSLGAQNNSPLHF. In DNA form, the CDR3 reads TGCGCCAGCAGCTTGGGGGCACAGAATAATTCACCCCTCCACTTT. The complete variable domain, with remaining parts taken from reference TRBV5-1 and TRBJ1-6, reads KAGVTQTPRYLIKTRGQQVTLSCSPISGHRSVSWYQQTPGQGLQFLFEYFSETQRNKGNFPGRFSGRQFSNSRSEMNVSTLELGDSALYLCASSLGAQNNSPLHFGNGTRLTVT.

This chain connects TRBV10-1 to TRBJ2-2, with D hard to call. This CDR3 has 15 amino acids. Germline V gene lookup returns CDR1 WNHNN and CDR2 SYGVQD (reference sequence). The V gene lost 4 bases and the J gene lost 5 bases, with 14 bases spanning the gap. The CDR3 is CASSVGITTTGELFF. CDR3 DNA sequence: TGCGCCAGCAGTGTTGGAATTACTACTACCGGGGAGCTGTTTTTT.

This chain uses TRBV18 with TRBJ2-7, with 12 bases fitting TRBD1. The CDR3 is made up of 16 amino acids. V shed 5 bases and J 5 bases; nucleotides not matched to a gene: 10. Germline CDR1 and CDR2: KGHSH and LQKENI. DNA of the CDR3: TGTGCCAGCTCATTCCCACCCGGGACAGGGGGCCACGAGCAGTACTTC. This sequence encodes CASSFPPGTGGHEQYF.

The chain is built from TRBV25-1 and TRBJ2-7; D perhaps matches TRBD1 (5 bases). Germline CDR1 reads MGHDK; CDR2 reads SYGVNS. There are 17 residues in the CDR3. V gave up 6 bases and J gave up 4 bases, with 25 bases separating them. This chain's CDR3 is CASSPPTVAGPPYEQYF. Here the CDR3 DNA reads TGTGCCAGCAGCCCCCCCACTGTCGCAGGGCCACCTTACGAGCAGTACTTC.

This clone has a single count. The chain uses TRBV5-8 and TRBJ2-1; possible D gene TRBD1, 6 bases. The CDR3 length is 15 residues. Deletions cut 0 bases from V and 7 bases from J, with 14 bases between. The germline V gene encodes CDR1 SGHTS and CDR2 YDEGEE. CDR3 sequence: CASSLEGVDGNEQFF. In DNA, the CDR3 is TGTGCCAGCAGCTTGGAGGGGGTGGATGGGAATGAGCAGTTCTTC.

This chain connects TRBV7-2 to TRBJ2-7; 8 nucleotides agree with TRBD2. The V and J ends lost 5 bases and 3 bases, in that order; junction bases with no gene match: 6. Germline values: CDR1 SGHTA, CDR2 FQGNSA. The CDR3 is 14 amino acids. This chain's CDR3 is CASSRGGGNYEQYF. The CDR3 DNA sequence: TGTGCCAGCAGCAGAGGCGGGGGGAACTACGAGCAGTACTTC.

J is TRBJ2-3 and V is TRBV7-9, with 9 bases matching TRBD2. Losses at the gene ends were 5 bases for V and 14 bases for J; bases not matched to a gene: 17. The CDR3 consists of 15 residues. Germline CDR1 is SEHNR and CDR2 is FQNEAQ (reference sequence). DNA of the CDR3: TGTGCCAGCAGCGTCTTTAGCGGGAGTACGAAAGGGGGGTATTTT. The encoded protein is CASSVFSGSTKGGYF.

The chain links TRBV7-2 to TRBJ1-2, with 9 bases that match TRBD1. With 0 bases clipped from V and 7 bases from J, the junction kept 9 bases outside the gene matches. This CDR3 contains 16 residues. Germline CDR1 reads SGHTA; CDR2 reads FQGNSA. The CDR3 reads CASSLAVTQGAIGYTF. The CDR3, as DNA: TGTGCCAGCAGCTTAGCGGTAACACAGGGGGCGATTGGCTACACCTTC.

V gene TRBV7-2 combines with J gene TRBJ2-7, with D possibly being TRBD2 (5 bases). V lost 5 bases, J lost 4 bases, and 15 bases lay in between. Germline-derived CDR1 and CDR2 are SGHTA and FQGNSA. This CDR3 contains 14 residues. The CDR3 coding sequence is TGTGCCAGCAGCGCGGGTAGGGTGGCGTACGAGCAGTACTTC. This codes for CASSAGRVAYEQYF.